This entry lists 4 T cell receptor beta chains sequenced from one sample in a study of early T cells in non-severe SARS-CoV-2 infection. TCRdb recomputed calls from the 5' RACE reads with MiXCR, one row per CDR3 protein. The sample carries around 39,000 distinct CDR3 sequences, roughly 5% recorded once. Source: whole blood, taken at baseline. These receptor sequences come from an adult who was a healthcare worker with PCR-confirmed SARS-CoV-2 infection or an uninfected control (not recorded which).

This clonotype has at least ten counts. The chain recombines TRBV5-6 with TRBJ2-1; no clear D. The CDR3 spans 13 residues. V was trimmed by 1 base and J by 5 bases, leaving 7 bases between them. Germline loops: CDR1 SGHDT, CDR2 YYEEEE. The CDR3 here is CASSLLIDNEQFF. CDR3 in DNA: TGTGCCAGCAGCTTGCTTATTGACAATGAGCAGTTCTTC. Combining the CDR3 with reference TRBV5-6 and TRBJ2-1 gives the whole variable domain DAGVTQSPTHLIKTRGQQVTLRCSPKSGHDTVSWYQQALGQGPQFIFQYYEEEERQRGNFPDRFSGHQFPNYSSELNVNALLLGDSALYLCASSLLIDNEQFFGPGTRLTVL.

This clonotype was seen ten or more times. This rearrangement joins TRBV28 to TRBJ1-1; D ambiguous. In germline, CDR1 is MDHEN, CDR2 SYDVKM. Trimming left V 0 bases short and J 5 bases short, with 10 bases between. This CDR3 region has 14 residues. CDR3 sequence reads: CASSLWSATTEAFF. DNA for the CDR3: TGTGCCAGCAGTTTATGGAGTGCAACTACTGAAGCTTTCTTT.

This clonotype appeared many times. The chain couples TRBV29-1 to TRBJ2-3; 7 bases line up with TRBD2. The CDR3 is 13 amino acids. Germline V CDR1 and CDR2: SQVTM, ANQGSEA. V lost 7 bases to trimming and J lost 0 bases; unmatched junction nucleotides: 4. The CDR3 region has the DNA TGCAGCGCCCCGGGACTAAGCACAGATACGCAGTATTTT. This encodes CSAPGLSTDTQYF.

This chain links TRBV21-1 with TRBJ2-1; the D call TRBD2 from the table was never checked on the DNA. TRBV21-1 corresponds to a pseudogene. The CDR3 covers 15 residues. The CDR3 sequence is CASSNTSGRDDEQFF. For the CDR3, the DNA is TGTGCCAGCAGCAACACTAGCGGGAGGGACGATGAGCAGTTCTTC.